This T cell receptor (beta chain) derives from a study of T cell repertoires in cytomegalovirus infection. Study information: It can be stated that public TCR beta signatures indicated CMV infection as well as a matching HLA type. Study observations and caveats: Dominating the ex vivo response were HLA-C-restricted CMV-specific TCR beta clonotypes. Cumulative public TCR beta family frequency identified CMV carriers with the relevant HLA.

In TCRdb, the reads were re-called with MiXCR into one record per CDR3 protein. The table includes about 27,000 distinct CDR3 sequences, approximately 18% detected once. This CDR3 spans 12 amino acids. The V and J ends lost 0 bases and 9 bases respectively, with 6 bases between them. The germline V gene encodes CDR1 ENHRY and CDR2 SYGVKD. Comment on this clonotype: The antigen remains undetermined.

The V call is TRBV10-3, the J call TRBJ2-1; D call uncertain. The source was CD8+ T cells from cultured PBMCs, collected from culture after CMV antigen stimulation. The clonotype originates from a human donor in good health (CMV status not recorded). Some clones in this sample may be carry-over from other donors' samples. CDR3 residues: CAISESVGEQFF. The CDR3 DNA sequence: TGTGCCATCAGTGAGTCCGTGGGTGAGCAGTTCTTC.